Listed below are T cell receptor beta chains from one sample, sequenced in a study of cytomegalovirus exposure and HLA in healthy donors. Measured with immunoSEQ multiplex PCR; TCRdb has only the in-frame clones, and not every one. The profile shows about 130,000 clones, 74% of them singletons. The sample was PBMCs. These receptors originate from a man younger than 35 in good health and CMV-seropositive. The CDR3 runs from the conserved cysteine through the conserved F or W. D genes are given only for firm matches. Where a row states a size, it is once, few, many or the class of an expanded clone; other rows omit it.

CDR3 DNA,CDR3 protein,clone size,J gene,D gene,V gene
TGTGCCAGCAGTTTCCTGCAGAGGTATGGCTACACCTTC,CASSFLQRYGYTF,.,TRBJ1-2,.,TRBV6-5
TGTGCCAGCAGCCAAGGACTTATGAACACTGAAGCTTTCTTT,CASSQGLMNTEAFF,.,TRBJ1-1,.,TRBV14
TGTGCCAGCAGCGCGGGACTAGCGGGGGGGCGGGGGGATGAGCAGTTCTTC,CASSAGLAGGRGDEQFF,.,TRBJ2-1,TRBD2,TRBV5-6
TGTGCCAGCAGCTTAGATTTTAGACCTTCCCCCGGGGGCTACACCTTC,CASSLDFRPSPGGYTF,.,TRBJ1-2,.,TRBV7-2
TGTGCCAGCAGTCTCCGAGGTAGCGGCTACACCTTC,CASSLRGSGYTF,few,TRBJ1-2,.,TRBV28
TGTGCCAGCTCACCTAACCTTGGGACAGTCGATGGCTACACCTTC,CASSPNLGTVDGYTF,.,TRBJ1-2,TRBD1,TRBV18
TGTGCCACCAGCAGAGTTAGCCTACAGGGGGCATATAGCAATCAGCCCCAGCATTTT,CATSRVSLQGAYSNQPQHF,once,TRBJ1-5,TRBD1,TRBV15
TGCGCCAGCAGAATTGGGGCCGCGAACACCGGGGAGCTGTTTTTT,CASRIGAANTGELFF,.,TRBJ2-2,.,TRBV5-1
TGTGCCAGTAGTAGCCTTTACAGGGTTAACTATGGCTACACCTTC,CASSSLYRVNYGYTF,.,TRBJ1-2,.,TRBV19
TGTGCCAGCAGCGTAGACGGCCGACAGGGGATTCGAGCTTTCTTT,CASSVDGRQGIRAFF,few,TRBJ1-1,TRBD1,TRBV9
TGTGCCAGCAGCTTAGATCCTAGCGGCTACGAGCAGTACTTC,CASSLDPSGYEQYF,.,TRBJ2-7,TRBD2,TRBV7-2
TGTGCCAGCTCACGGGCAGGGGGCAGCAATCAGCCCCAGCATTTT,CASSRAGGSNQPQHF,once,TRBJ1-5,TRBD1,TRBV18
TGTGCCAGCAGCCACAGATACGGCGAAAAACTGTTTTTT,CASSHRYGEKLFF,.,TRBJ1-4,.,TRBV7-9
TGTGCCAGCAGTTTACAGGGGATTGAAAAACTGTTTTTT,CASSLQGIEKLFF,.,TRBJ1-4,.,TRBV28
TGTGCCAGCCGAAAAGGGGTTGTCAACTATGGCTACACCTTC,CASRKGVVNYGYTF,.,TRBJ1-2,.,TRBV6-5
TGCGCCAGCAGCCAAGGTCCGGGACTAGCGGGTTCGGCCAAAAACATTCAGTACTTC,CASSQGPGLAGSAKNIQYF,once,TRBJ2-4,TRBD2,TRBV4-1
TGTGCCAGCAGCTATCTCTCGCCGGGTACAGATACGCAGTATTTT,CASSYLSPGTDTQYF,.,TRBJ2-3,.,TRBV11-2
TGTGCCAGCAGTGACCGGACTAGCGGGGGGGCCATGGGATACACAGATACGCAGTATTTT,CASSDRTSGGAMGYTDTQYF,once,TRBJ2-3,TRBD2,TRBV6-1
TGTGCCAGTAGTATAAAGGGGAAGACTAGCGCGACCCAAGAGACCCAGTACTTC,CASSIKGKTSATQETQYF,.,TRBJ2-5,TRBD2,TRBV19
TGTGCCAGCTCAGTAGGGACAGCAAAACAAGAGACCCAGTACTTC,CASSVGTAKQETQYF,.,TRBJ2-5,TRBD1,TRBV18
TGTGCCAGCAGTTTATCCGTGGTTGTAGTAGAAGAGCAGTACTTC,CASSLSVVVVEEQYF,.,TRBJ2-7,.,TRBV27
TGTGCCAGCAGCAGTAGCGGGAGCAGAAACGAGCAGTACTTC,CASSSSGSRNEQYF,.,TRBJ2-7,TRBD2,TRBV5-4
TGTGCCAGTAAAGAGGCAGAGACCCAGTACTTC,CASKEAETQYF,.,TRBJ2-5,.,TRBV19
TGCGCCAGCAGCTTGGAGGCCGGGACAGCCTCCTACGAGCAGTACTTC,CASSLEAGTASYEQYF,.,TRBJ2-7,TRBD1,TRBV5-1
TGTGCCTGGAGCCCAGTCGGTAGCGGGGGGGACAATGAGCAGTTCTTC,CAWSPVGSGGDNEQFF,.,TRBJ2-1,TRBD2,TRBV30
TGTGCCTGGAGTTTACTAGCGGGCTTCTCCTACGAGCAGTACTTC,CAWSLLAGFSYEQYF,.,TRBJ2-7,TRBD2,TRBV30
TGTGCCAGCAGCCCAAGAGGCGGGAGGGGGACCCAGTACTTC,CASSPRGGRGTQYF,few,TRBJ2-5,TRBD2,TRBV7-3
TGTGCCAGCAGTTACTCGGCCCGGGACAGGGCGTACGAGCAGTACTTC,CASSYSARDRAYEQYF,.,TRBJ2-7,TRBD1,TRBV6-6